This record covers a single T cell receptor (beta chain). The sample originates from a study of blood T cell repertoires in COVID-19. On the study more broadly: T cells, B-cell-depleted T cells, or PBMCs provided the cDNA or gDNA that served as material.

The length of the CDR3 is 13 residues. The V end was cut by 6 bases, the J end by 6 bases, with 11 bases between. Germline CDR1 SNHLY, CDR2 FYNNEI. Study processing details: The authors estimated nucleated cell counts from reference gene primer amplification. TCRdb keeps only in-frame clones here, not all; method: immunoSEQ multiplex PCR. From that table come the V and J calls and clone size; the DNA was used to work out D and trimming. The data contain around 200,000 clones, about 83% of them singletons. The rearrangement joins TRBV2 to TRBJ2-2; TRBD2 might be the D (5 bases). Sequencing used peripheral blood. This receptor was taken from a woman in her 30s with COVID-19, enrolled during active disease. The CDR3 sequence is CASSDTRAGELFF. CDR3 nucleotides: TGTGCCAGCAGCGATACTAGGGCCGGGGAGCTGTTTTTT. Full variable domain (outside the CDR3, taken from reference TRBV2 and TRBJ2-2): EPEVTQTPSHQVTQMGQEVILRCVPISNHLYFYWYRQILGQKVEFLVSFYNNEISEKSEIFDDQFSVERPDGSNFTLKIRSTKLEDSAMYFCASSDTRAGELFFGEGSRLTVL.